This T cell receptor (beta chain) stems from a study of cytomegalovirus exposure and HLA in healthy donors (dated by TCRdb to the late 2010s). The study in broad terms: An earlier analysis of approximately 640 of the donors reported about 290 Gb of sequence data and 100 million to 130 million unique TCR beta sequences from roughly 200 million T cells. Roughly 300 gigabases of sequencing data and around 80 million unique TCR sequences made up an early release that covered several hundred HLA-typed donors. The genetic ancestry cluster associated with self-reported Caucasian donors included 65% to 90% of the 398 genotyped donors. The study aimed to test whether signatures of past pathogen exposure could be identified by cataloging public T cell receptors. The study used immunosequencing to profile the T cell repertoires of several hundred subjects and linked those repertoires to cytomegalovirus serostatus. Besides the first cohort of 666 subjects, a separate validation cohort made up of over 100 different subjects was used. The study combined high-throughput TCR immunosequencing, statistical association of individual TCRs with disease status, and machine learning to predict cytomegalovirus infection status. A later analysis re-analyzed previously published TCR beta repertoires from roughly 690 donors and added high-resolution HLA genotyping to study TCR occurrence patterns. Rather than using new phenotypic data, the later analysis identified candidate immune exposures from TCR beta sequences and from how often those sequences occurred across donors. To decide whether each TCR beta V gene segment behaved as functional or pseudogenic, an earlier analysis of fewer than 750 of the donors relied on high-throughput TCR beta sequencing. Donor age, sex, ethnicity and CMV serostatus were compiled together with the repertoire data. In a later genetic analysis, genome-wide SNP genotypes for about three fifths of the roughly 670 donors were used, and that subset was treated as a discovery cohort. Every discovery cohort repertoire had been produced on one sequencing platform. Class I and class II HLA loci were covered by the typing at four-digit resolution. The number of typed donors differed by locus: about 629-640 for A, B, C, DRB1 and DQB1; some 500 for DQA1; approximately 600 for DPA1; and approximately 450 for DPB1. About five DR-DQ haplotypes were treated as single units for association and clustering because of strong linkage in the cohort. Across 398 genotyped donors of the cohort, an average of about 240,000 unique TCR beta nucleotide sequences per donor were sequenced, and roughly a sixth of those sequences were non-productive. Overall study results and their limits: The classifier was reported to diagnose cytomegalovirus status with high specificity and sensitivity in both the original and validation cohorts. In vitro tests confirmed that a few of the cytomegalovirus-associated TCR beta chains recognize cytomegalovirus antigens. In a later analysis, the rate of TCR association differed among HLA loci, with DRB1 alleles having the most associated TCRs and HLA-C alleles having the fewest. Compared with the approximately 720-donor mean, donors in an Asian-associated ancestry cluster had fewer N-insertions in productive TCRs, according to a later genetic analysis. Because the 87-base-pair reads could not distinguish some IMGT-functional V segments, including TRBV6-2 and TRBV6-3, those segments were excluded. Several of the top co-occurrence clusters appeared to be linked to parvovirus B19, influenza, CMV and Epstein-Barr virus, according to a later analysis. The authors suggested that the approach could potentially be extended to other disease states and immunological phenotypes. A cluster of highly shared sequence variants was judged likely to be a technical artifact of the sequencing pipeline. Compared with equally common non-associated chains, HLA-associated TCR beta chains in a later analysis were more clonally expanded and had lower generation probabilities. Roughly uniform sequencing depth across donors was assumed in presence/absence analyses, although this assumption may not hold. A further reported finding was that TCR beta sequences accurately predicted the HLA-A and HLA-B alleles for most subjects in the first cohort. Because counts were too low, about 17 rarely observed V segments, including chromosome 9 orphons, were excluded from the earlier analysis of around 590 of the donors. Correlated functional status among segregating V segments might reflect linkage disequilibrium, but an unknown experimental factor could not be ruled out. In this cohort, only TCR beta chains were sequenced, and detectable features were limited by the absence of alpha or paired-chain data. Because HLA typing was unavailable for some donors at each locus, only the typed subset was used in association tests. Most CMV-associated TCR beta chains appeared to be HLA-restricted in a later analysis, and the HLA associations seemed to be driven largely by CMV exposure. Across donors, most TCR sequences were observed very rarely, whereas some public TCRs were present in many individuals. When HLA alleles, especially DR and DQ, strongly co-occurred, TCR associations were difficult to assign to individual alleles. For the cohort, immune exposure information was limited to CMV serostatus. In an earlier analysis of 450 to 750 of the donors, most TCR beta V segments appeared in productive rearrangements about 87% or about 30% of the time, broadly matching IMGT annotations. The study gave a list of some 150 TCR beta chains associated with cytomegalovirus. At a false discovery rate of 0.05, a later analysis linked around 15,000 TCR beta sequences to specific HLA alleles. In a later genetic analysis, a missense DCLRE1C variant was associated with V-gene and J-gene trimming of TCR beta chains, and the association was replicated in an independent cohort.

The junction shows trimming of 0 bases on V and 12 bases on J, plus 14 bases between the germline ends. The germline V gene supplies CDR1 MNHEY and CDR2 SVGAGI. The CDR3 covers 13 residues, taking in both the cysteine and the phenylalanine. Only CDR3 DNA is held: 39 bases, read in frame from base 1. Library construction relied on the immunoSEQ multiplex PCR assay. A mixture of 60 forward primers for TCR Vbeta segments and 13 reverse primers for TCR Jbeta segments was used in the multiplex PCR. A multiplex PCR assay on genomic DNA amplified the CDR3 region of rearranged TCR beta genes. On the Illumina HiSeq System, the amplified TCR beta libraries were sequenced as 87-base-pair reads. Regarding the original processing steps: In a later analysis, roughly 80 million unique TCR beta chains were counted across the roughly 670 repertoires, and some 10 million of these chains were shared by at least two donors. Raw reads were error-corrected and collapsed into unique sequences with a nearest-neighbor algorithm that merged closely related sequences to remove PCR and sequencing errors. CDR3 sequences were aligned to IMGT reference sequences to assign V, D and J gene segments. For a sequence to be retained, a match of at least six nucleotides to both a V gene segment and a J gene segment was required. A rearrangement counted as productive if the CDR3 had no stop codons and remained in frame with V and J, and every other rearrangement counted as non-productive. Following IMGT convention, CDR3 was defined as the stretch from the second conserved V-encoded cysteine up to the conserved J-encoded phenylalanine. The earlier analysis of 500 to 750 of the donors excluded any sequence lacking an unambiguous match to a single V gene segment. An earlier analysis of a few hundred of the donors called V segments functional above 56.7% productive rearrangements and segregating when the between-donor standard deviation exceeded 5%. To diagnose cytomegalovirus status from the catalog of TCR beta chain sequences, a statistical classification framework was built. In a later analysis, V and J genes were assigned by comparing TCR nucleotide sequences against IMGT/GENE-DB human TR gene sequences. A later analysis assigned CDR3 sequences and most-parsimonious VDJ recombination scenarios with the TCRdist pipeline. A later analysis defined each TCR beta chain by its CDR3 amino acid sequence plus V-gene family, and excluded reads lacking a unique V-gene family. As a way to deal with suspected cross-contamination and a sequencing artifact, a later analysis dropped roughly 620 nucleotide sequences that were highly shared and had low generation probability. For each public chain, a later analysis derived a clonal expansion index from normalized ranks of inferred template counts within each repertoire. In a later analysis, generation probabilities were computed with a VDJ recombination model fitted to out-of-frame rearrangements, and the resulting probabilities were checked against IGoR. A later analysis scored TCR-TCR, TCR-HLA and TCR-CMV co-occurrence with hypergeometric tests, applying a repertoire-size bias correction to TCR pairs. A later analysis estimated false discovery rates by permuting HLA or CMV assignments 20 times. A later analysis grouped co-occurring TCRs with DBSCAN, adding TCRdist sequence similarity when clustering within HLA-allele-positive subsets. Repertoires with fewer than 30,000 or more than 120,000 public chains were left out of co-occurrence clustering, as were a handful of repertoires with anomalous nucleotide sharing. Not all clones reach the TCRdb copy of this immuneACCESS table, which keeps in-frame sequences only. Checked studies attribute under half of the gap to unresolved V genes and leave the rest unexplained. V, J and clone size were drawn from that table, and D and trimming were deduced from the DNA. This sample lists about 140,000 clones; roughly three quarters were detected once. Roughly 0.87% of the sample belongs to the ten largest clones.

The cohort was made up of roughly 670 healthy bone marrow donors. At the time of sampling, all cohort members were nominally healthy, though unrecorded immune exposures were likely present. The donor tested CMV seronegative and was one of the 352 seronegative cohort members. Every donor gave a peripheral blood sample, and the peripheral blood mononuclear cells from that sample were used for TCR beta sequencing. The Qiagen DNeasy Blood Extraction Kit was used to extract genomic DNA from the blood cell samples. Note on this clone: What antigen it recognizes has not been identified. The input lacks base qualities; no much larger clone sits a single base away.

The rearrangement joined TRBV6-5 to TRBJ1-2, with an unclear D gene assignment. The origin of this receptor is a man aged 18 to 30 in good health and CMV-seronegative. The sequenced material came from PBMCs. CDR3 reads: CASSYSKSGWNTF. DNA sequence: TGTGCCAGCAGTTACTCGAAATCAGGTTGGAACACCTTC.